These 2 T cell receptor beta chains share one sample of origin, sequenced in a study of OX40 agonist ivuxolimab in advanced cancers. The method was immunoSEQ multiplex PCR; TCRdb's version includes in-frame clones alone and lacks a portion of them. This sample carries under 100,000 clones, roughly 90% of them seen once, and the ten largest clones take 0.65%. The sample in question was CD4+ or CD8+ T cells sorted from blood, obtained in a trial of the OX40 agonist ivuxolimab. The receptors come from an adult with an advanced solid tumor such as melanoma, head and neck, liver or kidney cancer.

The J gene is TRBJ1-1, the V gene TRBV5-1; D is ambiguous. Germline V lookup: CDR1 SGHRS, CDR2 YFSETQ. There are 13 residues in the CDR3. The V gene lost 4 bases and the J gene lost 1 base, with 8 bases spanning the gap. CDR3 bases: TGCGCCAGCAGCCCTGATCCGAACACTGAAGCTTTCTTT. Amino acid sequence: CASSPDPNTEAFF.

The chain recombines TRBV7-3 with TRBJ2-7; D possibly corresponds to TRBD1 (7 bases). The CDR3 is 12 amino acids. The ends were cut back, 5 bases at V and 7 bases at J, with 12 bases in the middle. In germline, CDR1 is SGHTA, CDR2 FQGTGA. The chain's CDR3 is CASSPGGREQYF. In nucleotides, the CDR3 is TGTGCCAGCAGCCCAGGGGGGCGAGAGCAGTACTTC.